The TCR beta chain under discussion was sequenced for a study of blood T cell repertoires in COVID-19. Background on the study: COVID-19 samples collected from the United States, Italy and Spain covered acute and convalescent phases. Sources were T cells, B-cell-depleted T cells, or PBMCs; the material itself was cDNA or gDNA.

Using immunoSEQ multiplex PCR, the repertoire was profiled, and TCRdb retains in-frame clones only, with some absent. The sample carries 150,000 to 200,000 clones, 86% recorded once. Germline CDR1 MDHEN, CDR2 SYDVKM. The CDR3 is made up of 12 amino acids. Trimming cost V 3 bases and J 3 bases, with 6 bases left between them. V gene TRBV28 combines with J gene TRBJ2-7; D possibly corresponds to TRBD1 (5 bases). The clonotype originates from a man over 45 with active or convalescent COVID-19. The source material was peripheral blood. The CDR3 region has the DNA TGTGCCAGCAGTTTGACAGACTACGAGCAGTACTTC. Its translation: CASSLTDYEQYF.